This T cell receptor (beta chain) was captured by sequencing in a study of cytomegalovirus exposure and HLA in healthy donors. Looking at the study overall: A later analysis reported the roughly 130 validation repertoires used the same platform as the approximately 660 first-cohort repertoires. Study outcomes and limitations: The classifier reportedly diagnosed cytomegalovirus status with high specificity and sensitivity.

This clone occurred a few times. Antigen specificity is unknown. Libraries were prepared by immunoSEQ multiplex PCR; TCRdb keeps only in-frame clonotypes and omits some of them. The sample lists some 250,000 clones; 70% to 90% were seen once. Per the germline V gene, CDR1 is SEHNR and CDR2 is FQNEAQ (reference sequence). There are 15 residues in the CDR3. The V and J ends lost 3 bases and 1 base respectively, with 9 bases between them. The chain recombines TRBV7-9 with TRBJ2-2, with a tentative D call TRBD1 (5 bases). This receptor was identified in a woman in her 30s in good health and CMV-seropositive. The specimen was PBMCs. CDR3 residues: CASSFRDRNTGELFF. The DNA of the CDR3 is TGTGCCAGCAGCTTTAGAGACAGGAACACCGGGGAGCTGTTTTTT.